The 18 T cell receptor beta chains below were found in one sample sequenced in a study of CD8+ T cells in alopecia areata. TCR sequencing used cDNA made by reverse transcription of extracted RNA. This table comes from immunoSEQ multiplex PCR, and its TCRdb copy is limited to in-frame clones, with some not included. The sample holds about 12,000 clones, around 60% seen once. The investigators collected lesional scalp punch biopsies and peripheral blood from alopecia areata patients. Material for sequencing was skin. All receptors derive from a human donor with alopecia areata.

By sample fraction, this clone is medium-sized. The genes are TRBV5-1 and TRBJ2-6; D not resolved. The CDR3 sequence is 13 residues long. V lost 2 bases and J 4 bases, leaving 4 bases between the germline ends. Germline lookup yields CDR1 SGHRS and CDR2 YFSETQ. The chain's CDR3 is CASSFEGANVLTF. The CDR3 DNA sequence: TGCGCCAGCAGCTTCGAAGGGGCCAACGTCCTGACTTTC.

This chain links TRBV28 with TRBJ1-4, with a possible D match to TRBD1 (6 bases). With 2 bases removed from V and 8 bases from J, the gap between germline ends came to 15 bases. The CDR3 sequence is 15 residues long. The germline CDR1 and CDR2 sequences are MDHEN and SYDVKM. The CDR3 here is CASSLVGTRQEKLFF. Here the CDR3 DNA reads TGTGCCAGCAGTTTAGTCGGGACAAGGCAAGAAAAACTGTTTTTT.

This clone was detected a few times. The chain recombines TRBV29-1 with TRBJ1-1, with D hard to call. Per the germline V gene, CDR1 is SQVTM and CDR2 is ANQGSEA. The CDR3 is 13 amino acids. The CDR3 loop reads CTVTLSLGTEAFF. The CDR3 coding sequence is TGCACGGTAACTCTCAGCTTGGGGACTGAAGCTTTCTTT.

Note on this clone: Mismatch with germline at one junction end may stem from a read error. The V gene is TRBV11-2, the J gene TRBJ2-5; 7 bases agree with TRBD1. Germline V gene data show CDR1 as SGHAT and CDR2 as FQNNGV. The CDR3 is 14 residues long. As DNA, the CDR3 is TGTGCCAGCAGCCCGGGACAGTACCAAGAGATCCAGTACTTC. Encoded protein: CASSPGQYQEIQYF. Supplemented by reference TRBV11-2 and TRBJ2-5, the full variable domain reads EAGVAQSPRYKIIEKRQSVAFWCNPISGHATLYWYQQILGQGPKLLIQFQNNGVVDDSQLPKDRFSAERLKGVDSTLKIQPAKLEDSAVYLCASSPGQYQEIQYFGPGTRLLVL.

The chain carries TRBV11-2 and TRBJ2-5; 9 positions match TRBD2. CDR3 size: 15 residues. CDR1 SGHAT and CDR2 FQNNGV come from the germline V gene. V lost 5 bases and J lost 1; bases outside the gene matches: 5. The CDR3 DNA sequence: TGTGCCAGCAGCCAGGGACTAGCAGCCCAAGAGACCCAGTACTTC. Translation gives CASSQGLAAQETQYF.

This clone has more than one count but fewer than ten. J is TRBJ2-7 and V is TRBV7-9; 9 bases fit TRBD1. V was clipped by 4 bases and J by 2 bases; unmatched bases: 6. CDR3 length: 15 amino acids. CDR1 is SEHNR and CDR2 is FQNEAQ in the germline V gene (reference sequence). CDR3 residues: CASSYKQGAPYEQYF. Written as DNA, the CDR3 is TGTGCCAGCAGCTACAAACAGGGGGCTCCCTACGAGCAGTACTTC.

This clone turned up a few times. The chain is built from TRBV5-5 and TRBJ2-5; D not resolved. V lost 4 bases and J lost 5, with 18 bases in between. The germline gives CDR1 SGHKS, CDR2 YYEKEE (reference sequence). CDR3 length equals 15 residues. The CDR3 sequence: CASSPGRRPEETQYF. CDR3 coding DNA: TGTGCCAGCAGCCCCGGCAGAAGGCCGGAGGAGACCCAGTACTTC. Supplemented by reference TRBV5-5 and TRBJ2-5, the full variable domain reads DAGVTQSPTHLIKTRGQQVTLRCSPISGHKSVSWYQQVLGQGPQFIFQYYEKEERGRGNFPDRFSARQFPNYSSELNVNALLLGDSALYLCASSPGRRPEETQYFGPGTRLLVL.

This clone is labeled as medium-sized. The chain joins TRBV7-3 to TRBJ1-2, with TRBD1 matching 9 bases. V trimming: 3 bases; J trimming: 8 bases; junction bases outside the gene matches: 4. The CDR3 extends over 13 amino acids. Germline V lookup: CDR1 SGHTA, CDR2 FQGTGA. In DNA form, the CDR3 reads TGTGCCAGCAGCTTGGGACAGGGAGAGGGCTACACCTTC. It codes for CASSLGQGEGYTF.

The chain links TRBV30 to TRBJ2-7; either TRBD1 or TRBD2 may supply D (6 bases each). V lost 0 bases, J lost 0 bases, and 9 bases lay in between. Germline V CDR1 and CDR2: GTSNPN, SVGIG (reference sequence). The CDR3 sequence is 14 residues long. DNA for the CDR3: TGTGCCTGGAGTGTAGGGGGGAGCTCCTACGAGCAGTACTTC. It specifies CAWSVGGSSYEQYF. The full variable domain, rest sourced from reference TRBV30 and TRBJ2-7, is SQTIHQWPATLVQPVGSPLSLECTVEGTSNPNLYWYRQAAGRGLQLLFYSVGIGQISSEVPQNLSASRPQDRQFILSSKKLLLSDSGFYLCAWSVGGSSYEQYFGPGTRLTVT.

This clone was counted a few times. V is TRBV2 and J is TRBJ2-1; 13 bases agree with TRBD2. Germline V gives CDR1 SNHLY, CDR2 FYNNEI. J gave up 2 bases and V 5 bases, and 24 bases lay outside the gene matches. There are 23 residues in the CDR3. The CDR3 nucleotides are TGTGCCAGCAGTCCAGACCCGGGGATCGCGGGACTAGCGGGATCCTATACCTACAATGAGCAGTTCTTC. Residues: CASSPDPGIAGLAGSYTYNEQFF.

CDR3 in amino acids: CASSQRQGITLSNQPQHF. The CDR3 nucleotides read TGCGCCAGCAGTCAGAGACAGGGGATTACCCTTAGCAATCAGCCCCAGCATTTT. The V and J genes are TRBV23-1 and TRBJ1-5, with 8 bases that match TRBD1. TRBV23-1 qualifies as an ORF whose function is uncertain. V lost 3 bases and J lost 0; bases outside the gene matches: 10. CDR3 size: 18 residues.

The chain uses TRBV28 and TRBJ2-7, with D possibly TRBD2 on 6 matching bases. Trimming shortened V by 3 bases and J by 3 bases, and 18 bases separated the two germline ends. The CDR3 covers 16 residues. Germline V lookup: CDR1 MDHEN, CDR2 SYDVKM. The CDR3 coding sequence is TGTGCCAGCAGTTTCCCGAGGACGGGAGAAGTCTACGAGCAGTACTTC. Translated: CASSFPRTGEVYEQYF.

This clone was seen a few times. The rearrangement links TRBV4-3 to TRBJ2-5; a possible D gene is TRBD2 (6 bases). The CDR3 is 14 residues long. CDR1 and CDR2 from the germline V gene are LGHNA and YSLEER. Trimming took off 4 bases at V and 4 bases at J, with 13 bases between the two ends. In DNA form, the CDR3 reads TGCGCCAGCAGCCGCACTGGGACTTCAGAGACCCAGTACTTC. Translating gives CASSRTGTSETQYF.

The chain has TRBV7-3 and TRBJ2-2; no clear D gene. The CDR3 covers 12 residues. V was trimmed by 4 bases and J by 3 bases, leaving 3 bases between them. Germline CDR1 reads SGHTA; CDR2 reads FQGTGA. This CDR3 reads CASSSYTGELFF. In DNA form, the CDR3 reads TGTGCCAGCAGCTCTTACACCGGGGAGCTGTTTTTT.

This clone ranks as medium-sized. The CDR3 protein is CASSLVEARLPGYTF. The DNA for the CDR3 is TGTGCCAGCAGCTTAGTGGAAGCCCGCTTACCCGGCTACACCTTC. The genes are TRBV7-9 and TRBJ1-2; no reliable D call. This CDR3 is 15 amino acids long. V was clipped by 1 base and J by 8 bases, with 17 bases between them. The germline V gene encodes CDR1 SEHNR and CDR2 FQNEAQ (reference sequence).

This clone was detected only once. J is TRBJ1-2 and V is TRBV5-4; D is perhaps TRBD1 (6 bases). The CDR3 is made up of 13 amino acids. V shed 5 bases and J shed 6 bases, with 14 bases lying between them. The V gene's germline CDR1 is SGHNT and CDR2 YYREEE (reference sequence). The CDR3 loop is CASRQTGQHGYTF. The CDR3 DNA follows: TGTGCCAGCAGACAAACAGGGCAGCATGGCTACACCTTC. Full variable domain (outside the CDR3, taken from reference TRBV5-4 and TRBJ1-2): ETGVTQSPTHLIKTRGQQVTLRCSSQSGHNTVSWYQQALGQGPQFIFQYYREEENGRGNFPPRFSGLQFPNYSSELNVNALELDDSALYLCASRQTGQHGYTFGSGTRLTVV.

The genes are TRBV11-2 and TRBJ2-1, with 12 positions matching TRBD2. The CDR3 length is 18 residues. The germline V gene encodes CDR1 SGHAT and CDR2 FQNNGV. V shed 5 bases and J 2 bases; nucleotides not matched to a gene: 10. The CDR3 is CASSRLAGVGQPYNEQFF. As DNA, the CDR3 is TGTGCCAGCAGCCGACTAGCGGGAGTAGGGCAGCCCTACAATGAGCAGTTCTTC.

The genes are TRBV7-9 and TRBJ2-1; the D gene could be TRBD1 or TRBD2 (6 bases each). The V gene lost 10 bases and the J gene lost 1 base, with 14 bases spanning the gap. The CDR3 consists of 14 residues. CDR1 and CDR2 (germline): SEHNR, FQNEAQ (reference sequence). The CDR3 DNA sequence: TGTGCCACCGAAACAGGGAGGTCCTACAATGAGCAGTTCTTC. Its protein product is CATETGRSYNEQFF.